This record concerns one T cell receptor beta chain sequence. Its target is unknown. Looked up from germline, CDR1 is SGHRS and CDR2 is YFSETQ. V was clipped by 3 bases and J by 4 bases; unmatched bases: 2. The CDR3 has 13 residues. Every bit of the isolated RNA underwent reverse transcription, so sequencing read expressed TCRB transcripts. For naive, central memory and regulatory T cell samples, reads averaged about 3.7 million. Repertoires were generated with immunoSEQ multiplex PCR, while TCRdb's copy carries only in-frame clones and drops some. This table holds 450,000 or so clones, about an eighth found once. This sample is drawn from a study of beta chain features in type 1 diabetes. Study-wide points: cDNA-based sequencing might over-represent cells highly expressing TCR. Insertions were fewer and deletions more numerous at VDJ junctions in type 1 diabetes patients. The study notes PCR might favor shorter templates equally in patients and controls.

V and J are TRBV5-1 and TRBJ2-5, with TRBD1 matching 8 bases. Sequenced: naive CD4+ T cells from blood. The clonotype was recovered from a young woman in good health. The CDR3 sequence: CASSSGGGETQYF. DNA for the CDR3: TGCGCCAGCAGCTCAGGGGGCGGAGAGACCCAGTACTTC.